This entry describes one T cell receptor (beta chain). Its antigen is not known. Per the germline V gene, CDR1 is SNHLY and CDR2 is FYNNEI. Deletions cut 0 bases from V and 1 base from J, with 12 bases between. The CDR3 consists of 16 residues. Assay used: immunoSEQ multiplex PCR; TCRdb lists only in-frame clones, some missing. The sample lists about 42,000 clones; 65% to 85% were seen once. Patients with autoimmune history or systemic immunosuppression were excluded. The sample comes from a study of OX40 agonist ivuxolimab in advanced cancers. Broader study findings: Compared with CD4+, CD8+ T cells on average had more expanded clones. What antigens the expanded peripheral T cells recognized was never established. Both CD4+ and CD8+ T cell populations in blood had undergone clonal expansion by week 6 at 0.1 to 3.0 mg/kg.

Specimen: CD4+ or CD8+ T cells sorted from blood, collected in a trial of the OX40 agonist ivuxolimab. The clonotype originates from an adult with an advanced solid tumor such as melanoma, head and neck, liver or kidney cancer. The V and J genes are TRBV2 and TRBJ2-5, with D possibly TRBD1 on 6 matching bases. The CDR3 spells CASSEATGPIQETQYF. For the CDR3, the DNA is TGTGCCAGCAGTGAAGCCACAGGGCCCATCCAAGAGACCCAGTACTTC.